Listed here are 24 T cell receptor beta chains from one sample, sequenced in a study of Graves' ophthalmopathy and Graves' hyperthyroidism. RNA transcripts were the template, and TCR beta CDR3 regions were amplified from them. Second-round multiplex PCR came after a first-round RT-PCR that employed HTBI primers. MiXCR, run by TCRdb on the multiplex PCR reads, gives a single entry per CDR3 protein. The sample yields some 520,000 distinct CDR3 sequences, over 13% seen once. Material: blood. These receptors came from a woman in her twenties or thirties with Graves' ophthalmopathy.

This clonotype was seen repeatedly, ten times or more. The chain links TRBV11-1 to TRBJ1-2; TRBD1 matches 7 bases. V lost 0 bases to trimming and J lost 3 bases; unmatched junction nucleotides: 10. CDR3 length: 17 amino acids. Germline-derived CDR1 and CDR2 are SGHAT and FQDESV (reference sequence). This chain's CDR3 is CASSLAPGQQKDYGYTF. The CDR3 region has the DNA TGTGCCAGCAGCTTAGCACCGGGACAGCAGAAGGACTATGGCTACACCTTC.

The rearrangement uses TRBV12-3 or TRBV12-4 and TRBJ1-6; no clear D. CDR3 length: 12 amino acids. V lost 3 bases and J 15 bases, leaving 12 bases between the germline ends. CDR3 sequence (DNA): TGTGCCAGCAGTTTGATGAACTCAGACCTCCACTTT. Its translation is CASSLMNSDLHF.

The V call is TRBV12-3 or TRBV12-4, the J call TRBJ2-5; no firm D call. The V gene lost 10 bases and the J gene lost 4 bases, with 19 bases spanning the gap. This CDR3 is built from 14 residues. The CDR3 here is CATASSRVGETQYF. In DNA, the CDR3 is TGTGCCACCGCTTCCAGTAGGGTCGGAGAGACCCAGTACTTC.

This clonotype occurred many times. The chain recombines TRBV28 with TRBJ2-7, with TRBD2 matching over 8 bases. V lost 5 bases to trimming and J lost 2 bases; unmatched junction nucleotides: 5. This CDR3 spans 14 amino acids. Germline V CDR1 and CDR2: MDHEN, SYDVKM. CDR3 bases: TGTGCCAGCAGTCCCCGACTAGCGACCTACGAGCAGTACTTC. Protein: CASSPRLATYEQYF.

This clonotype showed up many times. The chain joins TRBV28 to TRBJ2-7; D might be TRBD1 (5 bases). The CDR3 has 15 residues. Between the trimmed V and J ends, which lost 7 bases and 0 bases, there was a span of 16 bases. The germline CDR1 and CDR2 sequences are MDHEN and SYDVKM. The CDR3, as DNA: TGTGCCAGCAACACGCAGGGTTTACGCTCCTACGAGCAGTACTTC. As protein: CASNTQGLRSYEQYF.

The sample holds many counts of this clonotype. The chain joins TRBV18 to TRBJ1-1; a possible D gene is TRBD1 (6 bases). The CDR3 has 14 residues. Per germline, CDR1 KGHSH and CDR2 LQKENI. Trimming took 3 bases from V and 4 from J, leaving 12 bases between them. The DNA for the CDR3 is TGTGCCAGCTCACCCGACGCCAGGGGCACTGAAGCTTTCTTT. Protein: CASSPDARGTEAFF. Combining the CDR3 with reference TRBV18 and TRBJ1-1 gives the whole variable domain NAGVMQNPRHLVRRRGQEARLRCSPMKGHSHVYWYRQLPEEGLKFMVYLQKENIIDESGMPKERFSAEFPKEGPSILRIQQVVRGDSAAYFCASSPDARGTEAFFGQGTRLTVV.

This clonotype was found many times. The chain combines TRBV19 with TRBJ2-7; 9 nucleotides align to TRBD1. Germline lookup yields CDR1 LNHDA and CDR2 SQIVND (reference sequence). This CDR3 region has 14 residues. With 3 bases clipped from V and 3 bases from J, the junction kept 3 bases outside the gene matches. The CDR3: CASSIAGQGYEQYF. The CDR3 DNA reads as TGTGCCAGTAGTATCGCGGGACAGGGCTACGAGCAGTACTTC.

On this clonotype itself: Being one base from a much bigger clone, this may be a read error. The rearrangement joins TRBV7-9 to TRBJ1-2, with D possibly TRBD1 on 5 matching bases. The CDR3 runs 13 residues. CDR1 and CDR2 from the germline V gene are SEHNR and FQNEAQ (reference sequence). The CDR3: CASSFDSGGGYSF. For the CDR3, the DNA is TGTGCCAGCAGCTTCGACAGTGGTGGAGGCTACAGCTTC.

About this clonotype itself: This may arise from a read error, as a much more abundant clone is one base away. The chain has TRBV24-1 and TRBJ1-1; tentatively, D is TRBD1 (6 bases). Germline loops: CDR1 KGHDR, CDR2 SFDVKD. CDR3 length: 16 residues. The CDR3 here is CATNLGQTRSNTEAVF. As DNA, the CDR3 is TGTGCCACCAACCTTGGACAGACTAGATCGAACACTGAAGCTGTCTTT.

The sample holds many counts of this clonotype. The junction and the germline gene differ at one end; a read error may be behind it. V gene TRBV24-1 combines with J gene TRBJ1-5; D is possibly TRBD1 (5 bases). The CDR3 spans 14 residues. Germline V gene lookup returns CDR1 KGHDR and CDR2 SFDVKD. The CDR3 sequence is CATSGTPSSQPQHF. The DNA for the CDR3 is TGTGCCACCTCCGGGACTCCTAGCAGTCAGCCCCAGCATTTT.

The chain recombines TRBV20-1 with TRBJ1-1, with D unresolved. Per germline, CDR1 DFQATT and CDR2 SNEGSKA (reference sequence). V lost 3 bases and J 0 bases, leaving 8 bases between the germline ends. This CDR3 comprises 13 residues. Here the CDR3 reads CSARASLNTEAFF. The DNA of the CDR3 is TGCAGTGCTAGGGCCAGTCTGAACACTGAAGCTTTCTTT.

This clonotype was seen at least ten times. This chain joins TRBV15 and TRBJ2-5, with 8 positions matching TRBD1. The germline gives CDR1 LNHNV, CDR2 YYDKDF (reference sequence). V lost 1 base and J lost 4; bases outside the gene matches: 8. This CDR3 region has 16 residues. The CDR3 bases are TGTGCCACCAGCAGAGTTTCGGCAGGGGGCGGAGAGACCCAGTACTTC. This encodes CATSRVSAGGGETQYF.

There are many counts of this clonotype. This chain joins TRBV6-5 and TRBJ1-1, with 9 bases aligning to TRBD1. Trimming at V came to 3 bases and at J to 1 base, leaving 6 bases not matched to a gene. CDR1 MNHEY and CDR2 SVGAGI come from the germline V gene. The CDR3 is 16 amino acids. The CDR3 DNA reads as TGTGCCAGCAGTTATGACACAGGGGGCAAGAACACTGAAGCTTTCTTT. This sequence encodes CASSYDTGGKNTEAFF.

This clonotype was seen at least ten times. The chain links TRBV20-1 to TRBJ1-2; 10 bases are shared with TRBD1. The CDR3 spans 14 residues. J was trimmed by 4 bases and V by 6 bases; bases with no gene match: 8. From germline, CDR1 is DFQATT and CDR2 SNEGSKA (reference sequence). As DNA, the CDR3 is TGCAGTGCGCCGGACAGGGGGAATATCTATGGCTACACCTTC. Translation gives CSAPDRGNIYGYTF.

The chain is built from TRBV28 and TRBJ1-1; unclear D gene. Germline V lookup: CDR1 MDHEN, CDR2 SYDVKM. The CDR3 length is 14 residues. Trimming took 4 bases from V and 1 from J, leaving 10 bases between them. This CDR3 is CASSSGRRNTEAFF. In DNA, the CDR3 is TGTGCCAGCAGTTCCGGGAGGAGGAACACTGAAGCTTTCTTT.

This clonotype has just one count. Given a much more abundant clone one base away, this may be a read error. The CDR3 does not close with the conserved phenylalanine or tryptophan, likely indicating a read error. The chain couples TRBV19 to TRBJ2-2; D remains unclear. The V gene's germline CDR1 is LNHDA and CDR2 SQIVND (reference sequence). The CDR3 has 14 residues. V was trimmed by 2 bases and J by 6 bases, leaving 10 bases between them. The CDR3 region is CASSISEKAGELFL. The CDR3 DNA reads TGTGCCAGTAGTATAAGTGAGAAGGCCGGGGAGCTGTTTTTG.

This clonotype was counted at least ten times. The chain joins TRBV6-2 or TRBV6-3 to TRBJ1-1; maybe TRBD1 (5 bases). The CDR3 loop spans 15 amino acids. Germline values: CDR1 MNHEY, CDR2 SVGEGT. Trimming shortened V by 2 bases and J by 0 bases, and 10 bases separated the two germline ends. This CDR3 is CASSYRSTVNTEAFF. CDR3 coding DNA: TGTGCCAGCAGTTACCGGTCGACAGTGAACACTGAAGCTTTCTTT.

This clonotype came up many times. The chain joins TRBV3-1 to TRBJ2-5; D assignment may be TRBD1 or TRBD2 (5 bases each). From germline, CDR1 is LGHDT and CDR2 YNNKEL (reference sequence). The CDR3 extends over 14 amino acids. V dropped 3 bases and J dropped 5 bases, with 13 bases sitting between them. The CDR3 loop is CASSQQGDLETQYF. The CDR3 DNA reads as TGTGCCAGCAGCCAGCAGGGAGATTTGGAGACCCAGTACTTC.

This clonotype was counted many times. The CDR3 protein is CAWNRIYYGYTF. CDR3 in DNA: TGTGCCTGGAATAGAATTTACTATGGCTACACCTTC. V is TRBV30 and J is TRBJ1-2; no clear D gene. V lost 4 bases, J lost 3 bases, and 9 bases lay in between. CDR1 and CDR2 (germline): GTSNPN, SVGIG (reference sequence). The CDR3 has 12 residues.

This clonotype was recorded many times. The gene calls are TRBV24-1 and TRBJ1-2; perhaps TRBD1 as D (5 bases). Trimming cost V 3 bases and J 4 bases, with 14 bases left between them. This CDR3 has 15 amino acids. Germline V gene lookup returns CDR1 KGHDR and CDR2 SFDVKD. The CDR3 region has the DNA TGTGCCACCAGTGATCCACGGGGCAGTCCCTATGGCTACACCTTC. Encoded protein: CATSDPRGSPYGYTF.

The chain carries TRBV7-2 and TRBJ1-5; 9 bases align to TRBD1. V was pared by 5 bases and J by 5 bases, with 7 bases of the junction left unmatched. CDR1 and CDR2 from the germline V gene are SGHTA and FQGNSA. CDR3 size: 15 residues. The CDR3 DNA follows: TGTGCCAGCAGCCAGACCGGGACAGGGCATCAGCCCCAGCATTTT. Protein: CASSQTGTGHQPQHF.

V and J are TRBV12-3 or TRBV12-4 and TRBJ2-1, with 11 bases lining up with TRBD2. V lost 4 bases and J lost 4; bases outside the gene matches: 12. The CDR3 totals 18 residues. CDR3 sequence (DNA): TGTGCCAGCAGTTCGGCCCCGATTACTAGCGGGAGTTACAATGAGCAGTTCTTC. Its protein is CASSSAPITSGSYNEQFF.

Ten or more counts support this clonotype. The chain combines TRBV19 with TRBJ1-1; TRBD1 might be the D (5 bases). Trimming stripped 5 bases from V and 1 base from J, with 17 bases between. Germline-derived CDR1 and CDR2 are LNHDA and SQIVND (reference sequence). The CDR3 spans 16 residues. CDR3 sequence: CASSSPGRGRNTEAFF. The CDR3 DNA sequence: TGTGCCAGTAGTTCCCCCGGGAGGGGAAGGAACACTGAAGCTTTCTTT.

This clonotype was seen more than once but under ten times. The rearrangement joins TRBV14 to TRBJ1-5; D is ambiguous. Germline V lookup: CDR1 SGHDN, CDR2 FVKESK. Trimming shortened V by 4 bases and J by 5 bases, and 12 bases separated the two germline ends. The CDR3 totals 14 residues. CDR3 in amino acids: CASSPVGRDQPQHF. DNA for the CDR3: TGTGCCAGCAGCCCCGTCGGGAGGGATCAGCCCCAGCATTTT.